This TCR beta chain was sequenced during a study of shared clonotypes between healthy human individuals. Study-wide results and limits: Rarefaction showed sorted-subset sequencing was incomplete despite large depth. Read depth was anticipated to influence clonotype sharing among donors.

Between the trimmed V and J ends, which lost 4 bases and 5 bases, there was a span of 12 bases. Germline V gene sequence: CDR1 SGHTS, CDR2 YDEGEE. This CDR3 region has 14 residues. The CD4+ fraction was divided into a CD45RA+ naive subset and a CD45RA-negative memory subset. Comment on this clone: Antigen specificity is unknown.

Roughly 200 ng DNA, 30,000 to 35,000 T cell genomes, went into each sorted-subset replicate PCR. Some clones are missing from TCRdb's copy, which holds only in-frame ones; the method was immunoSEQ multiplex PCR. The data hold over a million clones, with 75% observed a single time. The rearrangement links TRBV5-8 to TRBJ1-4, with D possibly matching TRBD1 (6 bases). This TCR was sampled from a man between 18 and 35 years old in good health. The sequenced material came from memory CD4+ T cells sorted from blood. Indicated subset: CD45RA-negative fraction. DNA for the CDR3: TGTGCCAGCAGCCGGGACATTGGAAATGAAAAACTGTTTTTT. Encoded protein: CASSRDIGNEKLFF. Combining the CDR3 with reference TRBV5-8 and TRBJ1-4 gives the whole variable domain EAGVTQSPTHLIKTRGQQATLRCSPISGHTSVYWYQQALGLGLQFLLWYDEGEERNRGNFPPRFSGRQFPNYSSELNVNALELEDSALYLCASSRDIGNEKLFFGSGTQLSVL.